Below are 27 T cell receptor beta chains sequenced from a single sample in a study of T cell responses to AZD1222 COVID-19 vaccine. The method was immunoSEQ multiplex PCR; TCRdb's version includes in-frame clones alone and lacks a portion of them. The sample carries over 150,000 clones, just over 90% recorded once. Source: peripheral blood, taken on day 0 of MenACWY control vaccination. These TCRs come from an adult in good health.

The chain recombines TRBV7-9 with TRBJ2-1; 11 nucleotides align to TRBD1. This CDR3 has 16 amino acids. Trimming cost V 3 bases and J 7 bases; bases outside gene matches: 8. CDR1 SEHNR and CDR2 FQNEAQ come from the germline V gene (reference sequence). The CDR3 loop is CASSFGPGTGGNEQFF. The CDR3 DNA reads as TGTGCCAGCAGCTTCGGTCCCGGGACAGGGGGAAATGAGCAGTTCTTC.

J is TRBJ1-6 and V is TRBV6-5; D not certain. The length of the CDR3 is 13 residues. Trimming took off 8 bases at V and 8 bases at J, with 13 bases between the two ends. Germline CDR1 and CDR2: MNHEY and SVGAGI. As DNA, the CDR3 is TGTGCCAGCCAGGAGTACTCTCATTCACCCCTCCACTTT. Translated: CASQEYSHSPLHF.

The chain couples TRBV5-1 to TRBJ2-5, with 10 bases identical to TRBD2. The germline gives CDR1 SGHRS, CDR2 YFSETQ. The CDR3 has 15 residues. V was clipped by 3 bases and J by 3 bases; unmatched bases: 5. The CDR3: CASSSSGRAEETQYF. In nucleotides, the CDR3 is TGCGCCAGCAGCTCAAGCGGGAGGGCGGAAGAGACCCAGTACTTC.

To note about this clone: Relative to the germline gene, one junction end is altered; a read error may explain this. Different DNA sequences within this sample yield the same CDR3. The rearrangement links TRBV10-3 to TRBJ1-1; possible D gene TRBD1, 6 bases. Germline CDR1 is ENHRY and CDR2 is SYGVKD. The CDR3 loop spans 14 amino acids. The CDR3 DNA is TGTGCCATTAGTGACAGGACGGAGAACACTGAAGCTTTCTTT. The encoded protein is CAISDRTENTEAFF.

The CDR3 nucleotides are TGTGCCAGCAGCGTGAGGGCAGGGGGCCCACAAGAGACCCAGTACTTC. Its translation is CASSVRAGGPQETQYF. This chain connects TRBV9 to TRBJ2-5; the match to TRBD1 covers 8 bases. This CDR3 contains 16 residues. Germline V gene data show CDR1 as SGDLS and CDR2 as YYNGEE. J gave up 2 bases and V 2 bases, and 8 bases lay outside the gene matches. The full variable domain, in which reference TRBV9 and TRBJ2-5 provide the parts outside the CDR3, is DSGVTQTPKHLITATGQRVTLRCSPRSGDLSVYWYQQSLDQGLQFLIQYYNGEERAKGNILERFSAQQFPDLHSELNLSSLELGDSALYFCASSVRAGGPQETQYFGPGTRLLVL.

This rearrangement joins TRBV5-1 to TRBJ1-5; no definite D call. Deletions cut 0 bases from V and 8 bases from J, with 15 bases between. The CDR3 covers 15 residues. From germline, CDR1 is SGHRS and CDR2 YFSETQ. The CDR3 here is CASSLGGNSDEPQHF. In DNA, the CDR3 is TGCGCCAGCAGCTTGGGGGGAAATTCGGATGAGCCCCAGCATTTT.

This chain uses TRBV18 with TRBJ1-4, with D maybe TRBD1 (5 bases). With 6 bases removed from V and 8 bases from J, the gap between germline ends came to 19 bases. Per germline, CDR1 KGHSH and CDR2 LQKENI. The length of the CDR3 is 15 residues. The CDR3 DNA is TGTGCCAGCTCCCCGCGCCGGGACCTGAGGGAAAAACTGTTTTTT. Encoded protein: CASSPRRDLREKLFF.

CDR3 bases: TGTGCCAGCAGTTTCGGGACAAATGGAAACACCATATATTTT. Translated, it gives CASSFGTNGNTIYF. The genes are TRBV28 and TRBJ1-3, with a weak D call TRBD1 (6 bases). The CDR3 contains 14 residues. CDR1 MDHEN and CDR2 SYDVKM come from the germline V gene. V gave up 3 bases and J gave up 3 bases, with 9 bases separating them.

The rearrangement joins TRBV7-3 to TRBJ1-2; 10 positions agree with TRBD1. This CDR3 has 13 residues. The V gene end was trimmed by 5 bases and the J gene end by 5 bases; junction bases not matched to a gene: 2. CDR1 and CDR2 from the germline V gene are SGHTA and FQGTGA. The CDR3 sequence is CASSRDRGYGYTF. CDR3 nucleotides: TGTGCCAGCAGCAGGGACAGGGGTTATGGCTACACCTTC.

This sequence joins TRBV28 and TRBJ1-2, with D unresolved. Germline V CDR1 and CDR2: MDHEN, SYDVKM. This CDR3 region has 11 residues. V gave up 10 bases and J gave up 5 bases, with 11 bases separating them. The CDR3 region has the DNA TGTGCCACCGGGGATCGGTATGGCTACACCTTC. Translation: CATGDRYGYTF.

A note on this clone: The sample has other DNA sequences that encode this CDR3 too. The chain couples TRBV2 to TRBJ1-1; TRBD1 might be the D (6 bases). Germline values: CDR1 SNHLY, CDR2 FYNNEI. The CDR3 extends over 12 amino acids. V lost 2 bases and J 6 bases, leaving 7 bases between the germline ends. The CDR3 DNA is TGTGCCAGCAGTGAACAGGGGCCTGAAGCTTTCTTT. Amino acid sequence: CASSEQGPEAFF.

The rearrangement links TRBV19 to TRBJ1-5; D might be TRBD1 (6 bases). V was cut by 5 bases and J by 0 bases, with 11 bases left in between. The germline CDR1 and CDR2 sequences are LNHDA and SQIVND (reference sequence). The CDR3 contains 15 residues. The CDR3 nucleotides are TGTGCCAGTAGTGACGGACAGTTTAGCAATCAGCCCCAGCATTTT. Translation gives CASSDGQFSNQPQHF.

This sequence joins TRBV19 and TRBJ1-6, with D unresolved. V dropped 1 base and J dropped 8 bases, with 6 bases sitting between them. Looked up from germline, CDR1 is LNHDA and CDR2 is SQIVND (reference sequence). The CDR3 has 13 amino acids. The CDR3 here is CASSIGADSPLHF. The CDR3 coding sequence is TGTGCCAGTAGTATAGGGGCCGATTCACCCCTCCACTTT. Filled out from reference TRBV19 and TRBJ1-6, the complete variable domain reads DGGITQSPKYLFRKEGQNVTLSCEQNLNHDAMYWYRQDPGQGLRLIYYSQIVNDFQKGDIAEGYSVSREKKESFPLTVTSAQKNPTAFYLCASSIGADSPLHFGNGTRLTVT.

V usage is TRBV3-1 (or the pseudogene TRBV3-2) and J usage is TRBJ2-4, with D tentatively TRBD1 or TRBD2 (6 bases each). Germline-derived CDR1 and CDR2 are LGHDT and YNNKEL (reference sequence). V was shortened by 0 bases and J by 3 bases, with 9 bases between the two germline ends. The CDR3 has 15 amino acids. The CDR3 DNA reads TGTGCCAGCAGCCAAGAGGGGGGACACAAAAACATTCAGTACTTC. This gives the protein CASSQEGGHKNIQYF.

The chain carries TRBV28 and TRBJ1-2, with D unresolved. Germline V gene sequence: CDR1 MDHEN, CDR2 SYDVKM. The CDR3 totals 12 residues. V was trimmed by 3 bases and J by 4 bases, leaving 6 bases between them. Written as DNA, the CDR3 is TGTGCCAGCAGTTTGCAGGTCTATGGCTACACCTTC. Translation: CASSLQVYGYTF.

The chain uses TRBV27 and TRBJ1-5, with D possibly being TRBD1 (6 bases). Trimming left V 2 bases short and J 1 base short, with 6 bases between. CDR3 length: 14 residues. In germline, CDR1 is MNHEY, CDR2 SMNVEV (reference sequence). The CDR3, as DNA: TGTGCCAGCAGTTTACAGGGGAGCAATCAGCCCCAGCATTTT. As protein: CASSLQGSNQPQHF.

This rearrangement joins TRBV13 to TRBJ2-1; 14 bases line up with TRBD2. Looked up from germline, CDR1 is PRHDT and CDR2 is FYEKMQ (reference sequence). This CDR3 contains 18 residues. The V gene end was trimmed by 4 bases and the J gene end by 4 bases; junction bases not matched to a gene: 9. CDR3 bases: TGTGCCAGCAGCTCTGGGACTAGCGGGAGTAGTGGGTACAATGAGCAGTTCTTC. Protein sequence: CASSSGTSGSSGYNEQFF.

The chain links TRBV6-2 or TRBV6-3 to TRBJ2-7, with D perhaps TRBD2 (5 bases). The CDR3 runs 17 residues. Germline CDR1 and CDR2: MNHEY and SVGEGT. Trimming stripped 2 bases from V and 0 bases from J, with 17 bases between. Here the CDR3 reads CASSYTPFSRASYEQYF. DNA for the CDR3: TGTGCCAGCAGTTACACTCCTTTCTCGCGGGCCTCCTACGAGCAGTACTTC.

The CDR3 DNA sequence: TGTGCCTGGAGTGTACTAATTGGAAACACCATATATTTT. Protein sequence: CAWSVLIGNTIYF. V usage is TRBV30 and J usage is TRBJ1-3; no clear D gene. There are 13 residues in the CDR3. The germline V gene encodes CDR1 GTSNPN and CDR2 SVGIG (reference sequence). V lost 0 bases and J lost 3, with 6 bases in between.

The chain combines TRBV27 with TRBJ2-2, with D tentatively TRBD2 (5 bases). Germline CDR1 reads MNHEY; CDR2 reads SMNVEV (reference sequence). V was pared by 4 bases and J by 1 base, with 7 bases between. This CDR3 comprises 14 residues. The DNA of the CDR3 is TGTGCCAGCAGTTCCAGCGGGAACACCGGGGAGCTGTTTTTT. Its translation: CASSSSGNTGELFF.

This chain connects TRBV28 to TRBJ1-1; D is perhaps TRBD1 (5 bases). The V end was cut by 3 bases, the J end by 5 bases, with 13 bases between. The CDR3 contains 14 residues. Germline V gives CDR1 MDHEN, CDR2 SYDVKM. CDR3 loop: CASSFTRPGTEAFF. The CDR3 region has the DNA TGTGCCAGCAGTTTCACGCGTCCAGGGACTGAAGCTTTCTTT.

In nucleotides, the CDR3 is TGTGCCAGCAGTGAATTGGCTCTGCGAGAGACCCAGTACTTC. Protein product: CASSELALRETQYF. This chain links TRBV6-1 with TRBJ2-5, with D unclear. From germline, CDR1 is MNHNS and CDR2 SASEGT. With 2 bases removed from V and 4 bases from J, the gap between germline ends came to 11 bases. There are 14 residues in the CDR3.

The chain links TRBV5-1 to TRBJ2-1; unclear D gene. V was shortened by 3 bases and J by 7 bases, with 20 bases between the two germline ends. Germline loops: CDR1 SGHRS, CDR2 YFSETQ. CDR3 length: 16 residues. The CDR3 sequence: CASSSTPGQNWNEQFF. Here the CDR3 DNA reads TGCGCCAGCAGCTCGACCCCGGGCCAGAATTGGAATGAGCAGTTCTTC.

V usage is TRBV13 and J usage is TRBJ1-2; D is ambiguous. The V and J ends lost 2 bases and 9 bases respectively, with 10 bases between them. In germline, CDR1 is PRHDT, CDR2 FYEKMQ (reference sequence). CDR3 length equals 12 residues. CDR3 sequence (DNA): TGTGCCAGCAGCTTACAGGTTTTTAGCTACACCTTC. Translating gives CASSLQVFSYTF.

This clone was observed once. CDR3 sequence reads: CASSYLQGRNTEAFF. The CDR3 coding sequence is TGTGCCAGCAGTTACCTTCAGGGAAGGAACACTGAAGCTTTCTTT. This sequence joins TRBV6-5 and TRBJ1-1, with D perhaps TRBD1 (5 bases). V dropped 2 bases and J dropped 1 base, with 11 bases sitting between them. Germline CDR1 reads MNHEY; CDR2 reads SVGAGI. CDR3 length equals 15 residues.

V and J are TRBV5-1 and TRBJ2-1, with D tentatively TRBD1 or TRBD2 (5 bases each). The germline CDR1 and CDR2 sequences are SGHRS and YFSETQ. Trimming cost V 4 bases and J 6 bases, with 11 bases left between them. The CDR3 runs 13 residues. CDR3 in amino acids: CASSVRDRNEQFF. The CDR3 region has the DNA TGCGCCAGCAGCGTCCGGGACCGCAATGAGCAGTTCTTC.

The chain is built from TRBV13 and TRBJ1-3; D gene unclear. CDR3 length: 15 residues. The V gene lost 0 bases and the J gene lost 0 bases, with 6 bases spanning the gap. The germline V gene encodes CDR1 PRHDT and CDR2 FYEKMQ (reference sequence). The CDR3 spells CASSLGEGSGNTIYF. The CDR3 nucleotides read TGTGCCAGCAGCTTAGGCGAGGGCTCTGGAAACACCATATATTTT.